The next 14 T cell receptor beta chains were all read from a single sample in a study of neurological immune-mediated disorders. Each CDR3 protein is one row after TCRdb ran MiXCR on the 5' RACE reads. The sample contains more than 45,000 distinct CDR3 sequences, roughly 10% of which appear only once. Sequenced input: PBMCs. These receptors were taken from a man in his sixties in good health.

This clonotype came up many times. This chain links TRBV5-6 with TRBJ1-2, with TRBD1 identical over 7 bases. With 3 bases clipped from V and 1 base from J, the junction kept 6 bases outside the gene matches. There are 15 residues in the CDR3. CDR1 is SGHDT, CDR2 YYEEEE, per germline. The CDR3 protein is CASSSGQLNNYGYTF. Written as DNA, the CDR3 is TGTGCCAGCAGCTCGGGACAGCTAAATAACTATGGCTACACCTTC.

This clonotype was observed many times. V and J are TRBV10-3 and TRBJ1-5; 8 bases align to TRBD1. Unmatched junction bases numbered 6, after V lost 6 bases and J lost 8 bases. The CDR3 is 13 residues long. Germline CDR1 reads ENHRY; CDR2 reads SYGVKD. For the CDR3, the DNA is TGTGCCATCAGGGACAGGGCAGGGGAGCCCCAGCATTTT. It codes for CAIRDRAGEPQHF.

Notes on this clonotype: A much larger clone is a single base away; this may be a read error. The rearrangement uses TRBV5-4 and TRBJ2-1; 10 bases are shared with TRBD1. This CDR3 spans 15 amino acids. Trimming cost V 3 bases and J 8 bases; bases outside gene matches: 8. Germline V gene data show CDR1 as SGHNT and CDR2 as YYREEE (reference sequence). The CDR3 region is CASSSGGTGVHEQFF. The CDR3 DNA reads TGTGCCAGCAGCTCCGGGGGGACAGGGGTCCATGAGCAGTTCTTC.

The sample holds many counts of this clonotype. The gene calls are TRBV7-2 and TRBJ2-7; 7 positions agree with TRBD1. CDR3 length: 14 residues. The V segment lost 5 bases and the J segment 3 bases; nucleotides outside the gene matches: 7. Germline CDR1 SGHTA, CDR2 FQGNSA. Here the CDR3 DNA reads TGTGCCAGCAGCGATAGAGGGGGCCTCTACGAGCAGTACTTC. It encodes CASSDRGGLYEQYF.

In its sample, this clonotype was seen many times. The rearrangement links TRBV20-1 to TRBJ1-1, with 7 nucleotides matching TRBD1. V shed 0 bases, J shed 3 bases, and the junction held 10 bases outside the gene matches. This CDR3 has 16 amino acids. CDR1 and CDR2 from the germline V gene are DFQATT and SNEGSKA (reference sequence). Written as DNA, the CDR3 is TGCAGTGCTAGAGATCCCCTAGGGGGCGCGGACACTGAAGCTTTCTTT. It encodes CSARDPLGGADTEAFF.

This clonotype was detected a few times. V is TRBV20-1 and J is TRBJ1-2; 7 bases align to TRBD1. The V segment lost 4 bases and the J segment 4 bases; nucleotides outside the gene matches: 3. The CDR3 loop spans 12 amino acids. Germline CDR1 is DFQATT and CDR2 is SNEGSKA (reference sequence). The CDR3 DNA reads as TGCAGTGCTATCCGGACAGGCTATGGCTACACCTTC. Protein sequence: CSAIRTGYGYTF.

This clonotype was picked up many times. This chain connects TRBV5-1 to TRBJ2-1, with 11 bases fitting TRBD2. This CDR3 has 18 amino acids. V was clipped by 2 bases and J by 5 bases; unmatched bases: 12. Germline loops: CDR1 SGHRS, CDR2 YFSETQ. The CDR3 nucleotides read TGCGCCAGCAGCTTCTCGTTTATAGCGGGGGGGCCCGACAATGAGCAGTTCTTC. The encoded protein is CASSFSFIAGGPDNEQFF.

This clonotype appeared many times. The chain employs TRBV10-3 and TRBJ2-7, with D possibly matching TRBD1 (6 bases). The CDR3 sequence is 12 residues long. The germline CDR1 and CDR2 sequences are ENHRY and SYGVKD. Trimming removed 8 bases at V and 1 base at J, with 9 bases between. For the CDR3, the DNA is TGTGCCATCGGGACAACGTCCTACGAGCAGTACTTC. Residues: CAIGTTSYEQYF.

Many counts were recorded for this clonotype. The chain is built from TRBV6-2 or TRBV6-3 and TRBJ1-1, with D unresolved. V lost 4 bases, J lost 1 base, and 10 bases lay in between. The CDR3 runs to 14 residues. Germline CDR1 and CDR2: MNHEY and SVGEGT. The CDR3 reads CASSSTLRNTEAFF. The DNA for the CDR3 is TGTGCCAGCAGTTCCACGCTCCGGAACACTGAAGCTTTCTTT.

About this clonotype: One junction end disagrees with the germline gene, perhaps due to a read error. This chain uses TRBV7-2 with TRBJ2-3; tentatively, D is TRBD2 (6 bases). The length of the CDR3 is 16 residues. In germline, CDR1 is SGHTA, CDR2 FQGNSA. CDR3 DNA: TGTGCCATCAGCTTCCTTAGCGTGGGGGGTCTCGATACGCAGTATTTT. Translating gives CAISFLSVGGLDTQYF.

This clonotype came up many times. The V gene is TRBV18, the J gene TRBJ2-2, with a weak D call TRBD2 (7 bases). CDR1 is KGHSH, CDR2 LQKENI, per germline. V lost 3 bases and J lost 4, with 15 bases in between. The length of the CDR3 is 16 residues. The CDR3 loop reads CASSPYGGHLTGELFF. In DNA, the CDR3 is TGTGCCAGCTCACCGTACGGGGGGCACCTCACCGGGGAGCTGTTTTTT. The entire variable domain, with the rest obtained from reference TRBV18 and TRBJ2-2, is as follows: NAGVMQNPRHLVRRRGQEARLRCSPMKGHSHVYWYRQLPEEGLKFMVYLQKENIIDESGMPKERFSAEFPKEGPSILRIQQVVRGDSAAYFCASSPYGGHLTGELFFGEGSRLTVL.

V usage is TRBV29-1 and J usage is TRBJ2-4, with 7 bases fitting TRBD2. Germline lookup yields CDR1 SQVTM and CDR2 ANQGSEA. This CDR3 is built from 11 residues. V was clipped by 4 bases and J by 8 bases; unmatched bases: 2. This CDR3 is CSVGGGDIQYF. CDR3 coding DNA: TGCAGCGTTGGGGGGGGGGACATTCAGTACTTC.

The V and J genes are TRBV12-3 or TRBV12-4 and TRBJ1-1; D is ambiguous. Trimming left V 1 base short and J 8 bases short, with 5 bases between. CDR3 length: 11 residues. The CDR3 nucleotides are TGTGCCAGCAGTTTAGGTCAGGAAGCTTTCTTT. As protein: CASSLGQEAFF.

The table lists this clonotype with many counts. DNA of the CDR3: TGTGCCAGCAGCCCCCCCACAGATACGCAGTATTTT. This codes for CASSPPTDTQYF. This chain joins TRBV7-2 and TRBJ2-3, with D unresolved. V lost 5 bases and J lost 2, with 5 bases in between. The CDR3 runs to 12 residues. Germline CDR1 is SGHTA and CDR2 is FQGNSA.